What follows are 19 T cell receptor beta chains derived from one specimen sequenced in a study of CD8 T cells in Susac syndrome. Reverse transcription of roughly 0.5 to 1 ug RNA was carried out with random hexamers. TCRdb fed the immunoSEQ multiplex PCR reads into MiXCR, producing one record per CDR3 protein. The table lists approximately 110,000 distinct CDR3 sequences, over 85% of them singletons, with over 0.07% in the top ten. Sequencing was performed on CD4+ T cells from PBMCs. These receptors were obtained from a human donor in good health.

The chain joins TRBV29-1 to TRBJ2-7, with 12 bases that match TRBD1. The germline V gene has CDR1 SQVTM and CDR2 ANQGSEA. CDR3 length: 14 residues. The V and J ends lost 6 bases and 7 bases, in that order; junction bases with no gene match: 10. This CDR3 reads CSVHRDRGRREQYF. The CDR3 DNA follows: TGCAGCGTGCACCGGGACAGGGGGCGCAGGGAGCAGTACTTC.

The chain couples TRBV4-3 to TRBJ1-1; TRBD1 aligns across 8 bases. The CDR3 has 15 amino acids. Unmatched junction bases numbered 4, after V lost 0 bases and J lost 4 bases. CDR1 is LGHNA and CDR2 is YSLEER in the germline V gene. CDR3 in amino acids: CASSQDWTGLTEAFF. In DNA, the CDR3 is TGCGCCAGCAGCCAAGACTGGACAGGGCTCACTGAAGCTTTCTTT.

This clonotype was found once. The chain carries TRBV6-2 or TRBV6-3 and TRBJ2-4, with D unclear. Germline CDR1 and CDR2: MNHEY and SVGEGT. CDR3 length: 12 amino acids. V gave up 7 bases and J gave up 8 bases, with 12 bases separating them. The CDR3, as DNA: TGTGCCAGCAATTGGCCGACCGACATTCAGTACTTC. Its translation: CASNWPTDIQYF.

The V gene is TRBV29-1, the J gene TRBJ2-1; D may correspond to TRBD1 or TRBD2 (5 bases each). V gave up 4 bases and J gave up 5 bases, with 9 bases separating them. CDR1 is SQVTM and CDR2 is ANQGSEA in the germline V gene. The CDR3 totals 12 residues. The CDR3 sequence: CSVARGDNEQFF. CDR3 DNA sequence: TGCAGCGTTGCGAGGGGAGACAATGAGCAGTTCTTC.

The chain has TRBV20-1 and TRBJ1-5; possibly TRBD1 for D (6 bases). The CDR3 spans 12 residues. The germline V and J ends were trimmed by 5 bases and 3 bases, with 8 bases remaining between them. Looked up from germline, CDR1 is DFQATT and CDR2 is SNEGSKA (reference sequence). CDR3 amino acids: CSAGQSNQPQHF. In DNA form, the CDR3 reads TGCAGTGCTGGACAGTCCAATCAGCCCCAGCATTTT.

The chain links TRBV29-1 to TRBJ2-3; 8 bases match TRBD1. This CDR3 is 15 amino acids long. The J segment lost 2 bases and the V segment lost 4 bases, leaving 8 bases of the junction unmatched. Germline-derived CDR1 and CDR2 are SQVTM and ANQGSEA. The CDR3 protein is CSVAGDRRNTDTQYF. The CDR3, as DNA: TGCAGCGTTGCTGGGGACAGGCGGAACACAGATACGCAGTATTTT.

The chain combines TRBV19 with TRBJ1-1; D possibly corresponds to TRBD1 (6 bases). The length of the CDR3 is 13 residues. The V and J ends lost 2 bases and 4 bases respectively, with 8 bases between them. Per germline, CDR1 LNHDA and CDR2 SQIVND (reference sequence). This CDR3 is CASSIRQATEAFF. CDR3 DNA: TGTGCCAGTAGTATACGACAGGCCACTGAAGCTTTCTTT.

The CDR3 reads CASSVMGTDYNEQFF. CDR3 nucleotide sequence: TGTGCCAGCAGTGTGATGGGTACTGATTACAATGAGCAGTTCTTC. This chain connects TRBV2 to TRBJ2-1; D is unclear. Germline lookup yields CDR1 SNHLY and CDR2 FYNNEI. Trimming removed 4 bases from V and 4 bases from J, with 14 bases in between. This CDR3 has 15 amino acids.

The CDR3 here is CASSLGDRGYNEQFF. The CDR3 DNA follows: TGCGCCAGCAGCTTGGGAGACAGGGGCTACAATGAGCAGTTCTTC. The J gene is TRBJ2-1, the V gene TRBV5-1; TRBD1 agrees at 8 bases. Germline values: CDR1 SGHRS, CDR2 YFSETQ. V shed 0 bases, J shed 3 bases, and the junction held 2 bases outside the gene matches. The CDR3 covers 15 residues.

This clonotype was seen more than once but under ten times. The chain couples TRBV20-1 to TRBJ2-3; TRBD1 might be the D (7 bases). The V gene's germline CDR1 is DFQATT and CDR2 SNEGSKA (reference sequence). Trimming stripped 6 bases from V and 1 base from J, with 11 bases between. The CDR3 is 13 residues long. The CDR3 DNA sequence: TGCAGTGCGCGGGACAGCCGCACAGATACGCAGTATTTT. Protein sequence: CSARDSRTDTQYF.

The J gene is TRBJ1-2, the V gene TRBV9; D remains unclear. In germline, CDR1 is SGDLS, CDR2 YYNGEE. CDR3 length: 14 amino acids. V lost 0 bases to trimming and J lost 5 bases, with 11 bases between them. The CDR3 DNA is TGTGCCAGCAGCGTAGATCTCATTGGGTATGGCTACACCTTC. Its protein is CASSVDLIGYGYTF.

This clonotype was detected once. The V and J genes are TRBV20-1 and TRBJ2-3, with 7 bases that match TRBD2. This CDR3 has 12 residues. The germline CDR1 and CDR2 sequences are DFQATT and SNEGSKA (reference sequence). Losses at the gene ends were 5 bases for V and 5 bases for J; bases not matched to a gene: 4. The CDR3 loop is CSARTRGDTQYF. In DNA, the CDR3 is TGCAGTGCTCGGACTAGAGGAGATACGCAGTATTTT.

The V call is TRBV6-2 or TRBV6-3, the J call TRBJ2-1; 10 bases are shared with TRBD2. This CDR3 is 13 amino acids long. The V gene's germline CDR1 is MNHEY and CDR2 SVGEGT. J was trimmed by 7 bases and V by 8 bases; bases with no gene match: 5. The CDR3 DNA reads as TGTGCCAGCGTACTAGCGGGGCTTAATGAGCAGTTCTTC. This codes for CASVLAGLNEQFF.

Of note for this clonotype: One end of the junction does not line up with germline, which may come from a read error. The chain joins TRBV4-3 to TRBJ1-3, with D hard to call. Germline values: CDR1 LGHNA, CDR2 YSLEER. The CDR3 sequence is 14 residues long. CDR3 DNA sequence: TGCGCCAGCAGCCAAGTGGGGTCTGAAAACACCATATATTTT. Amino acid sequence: CASSQVGSENTIYF.

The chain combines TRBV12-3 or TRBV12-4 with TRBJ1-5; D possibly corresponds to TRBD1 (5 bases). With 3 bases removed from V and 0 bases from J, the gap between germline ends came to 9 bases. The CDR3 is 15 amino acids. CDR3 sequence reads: CASSFPGPSNQPQHF. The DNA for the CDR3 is TGTGCCAGCAGTTTTCCAGGGCCTAGCAATCAGCCCCAGCATTTT.

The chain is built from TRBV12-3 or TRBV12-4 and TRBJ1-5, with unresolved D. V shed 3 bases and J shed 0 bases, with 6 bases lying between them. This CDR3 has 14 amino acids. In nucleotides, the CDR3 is TGTGCCAGCAGTTTCCGCTATAGCAATCAGCCCCAGCATTTT. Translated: CASSFRYSNQPQHF.

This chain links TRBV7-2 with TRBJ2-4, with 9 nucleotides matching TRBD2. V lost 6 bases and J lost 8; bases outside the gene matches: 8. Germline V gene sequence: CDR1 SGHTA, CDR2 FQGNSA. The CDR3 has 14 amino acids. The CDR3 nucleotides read TGTGCCAGCAGTGAATCAAGCGGGAGGCACATTCAGTACTTC. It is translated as CASSESSGRHIQYF.

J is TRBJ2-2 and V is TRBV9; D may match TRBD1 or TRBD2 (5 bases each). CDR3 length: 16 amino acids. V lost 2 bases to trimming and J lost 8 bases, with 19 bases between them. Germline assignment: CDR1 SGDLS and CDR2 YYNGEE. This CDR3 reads CASSVRPGPVGGELFF. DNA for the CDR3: TGTGCCAGCAGCGTCCGTCCGGGACCCGTGGGAGGGGAGCTGTTTTTT.

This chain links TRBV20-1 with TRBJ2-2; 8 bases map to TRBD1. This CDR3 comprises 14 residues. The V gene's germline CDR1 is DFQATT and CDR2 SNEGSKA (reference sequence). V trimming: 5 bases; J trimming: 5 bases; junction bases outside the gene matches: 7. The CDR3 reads CSALRQGLTGELFF. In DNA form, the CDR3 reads TGCAGTGCTTTACGACAGGGGCTGACCGGGGAGCTGTTTTTT.